This T cell receptor (beta chain) derives from a study of beta chain bispecific antibodies for T cell cancers. The wider study: Healthy donor T cells cocultured with leukemia lines and bispecific antibodies. Jurkat cells expressed TRBV12-3; HPB-ALL cells expressed TRBV5-5. Study-wide results and limits: After anti-TRBV12 rather than anti-CD19 exposure, TRBV12-3 made up 98.9% less of total TRBV signal. TRBV-directed bispecific antibodies appeared to leave all non-targeted, unrelated TRBV family members unaffected. The leukemia cells, rather than normal T cells, gave most of the targeted TRBV signal.

Many counts were recorded for this clonotype. Its antigen is currently unknown. TCRdb reprocessed the 5' RACE reads via MiXCR and lists one record per CDR3 protein. The sample lists 20,000 to 25,000 distinct CDR3 sequences; 2% to 2.5% were seen once. The CDR3 is made up of 13 amino acids. V lost 2 bases, J lost 0 bases, and 5 bases lay in between. Germline CDR1 is MNHEY and CDR2 is SVGAGI. Expansion lasted 2 to 4 days, with either anti-CD3 antibody OKT3 or CD3/CD28 beads. IL-2 (roughly 100 IU/ml) and IL-7 (about 5 ng/ml) supported the T cell cultures. The chain combines TRBV6-5 with TRBJ2-7, with D perhaps assigned TRBD1 or TRBD2 (5 bases each). Sequencing was performed on healthy donor T cells cultured with leukemia cells, taken from a culture containing a bispecific antibody targeting TCR Vbeta12. This receptor was taken from a human donor in good health. Some clones in this sample may be carry-over from other donors' samples. CDR3 DNA: TGTGCCAGCAGTTACGGGGGCTCCTACGAGCAGTACTTC. Translated: CASSYGGSYEQYF.